Sequencing of this TCR beta chain was carried out in a study of cytomegalovirus exposure and HLA in healthy donors. Study-wide findings and caveats: Later on, an analysis tied approximately 17,000 TCR beta sequences to HLA alleles at 0.05 false discovery rate.

The PCR contained 60 Vbeta and 13 Jbeta primers. TCRdb keeps only in-frame clones here, not all; method: immunoSEQ multiplex PCR. Of 160,000 or so clones listed, about 86% are singletons. Turning to this clone: The antigen remains undetermined.

The CDR3 is 12 residues long. Germline assignment: CDR1 SEHNR and CDR2 FQNEAQ (reference sequence). The V end was cut by 9 bases, the J end by 5 bases, with 10 bases between. The sequenced material came from PBMCs. This sequence originates from a woman aged 18-29 years in good health and CMV-seronegative. The V and J genes are TRBV7-9 and TRBJ2-2, with D perhaps TRBD1 (5 bases). The CDR3 nucleotides read TGTGCCAGTGGGGCTCAGACCGGGGAGCTGTTTTTT. It encodes CASGAQTGELFF.